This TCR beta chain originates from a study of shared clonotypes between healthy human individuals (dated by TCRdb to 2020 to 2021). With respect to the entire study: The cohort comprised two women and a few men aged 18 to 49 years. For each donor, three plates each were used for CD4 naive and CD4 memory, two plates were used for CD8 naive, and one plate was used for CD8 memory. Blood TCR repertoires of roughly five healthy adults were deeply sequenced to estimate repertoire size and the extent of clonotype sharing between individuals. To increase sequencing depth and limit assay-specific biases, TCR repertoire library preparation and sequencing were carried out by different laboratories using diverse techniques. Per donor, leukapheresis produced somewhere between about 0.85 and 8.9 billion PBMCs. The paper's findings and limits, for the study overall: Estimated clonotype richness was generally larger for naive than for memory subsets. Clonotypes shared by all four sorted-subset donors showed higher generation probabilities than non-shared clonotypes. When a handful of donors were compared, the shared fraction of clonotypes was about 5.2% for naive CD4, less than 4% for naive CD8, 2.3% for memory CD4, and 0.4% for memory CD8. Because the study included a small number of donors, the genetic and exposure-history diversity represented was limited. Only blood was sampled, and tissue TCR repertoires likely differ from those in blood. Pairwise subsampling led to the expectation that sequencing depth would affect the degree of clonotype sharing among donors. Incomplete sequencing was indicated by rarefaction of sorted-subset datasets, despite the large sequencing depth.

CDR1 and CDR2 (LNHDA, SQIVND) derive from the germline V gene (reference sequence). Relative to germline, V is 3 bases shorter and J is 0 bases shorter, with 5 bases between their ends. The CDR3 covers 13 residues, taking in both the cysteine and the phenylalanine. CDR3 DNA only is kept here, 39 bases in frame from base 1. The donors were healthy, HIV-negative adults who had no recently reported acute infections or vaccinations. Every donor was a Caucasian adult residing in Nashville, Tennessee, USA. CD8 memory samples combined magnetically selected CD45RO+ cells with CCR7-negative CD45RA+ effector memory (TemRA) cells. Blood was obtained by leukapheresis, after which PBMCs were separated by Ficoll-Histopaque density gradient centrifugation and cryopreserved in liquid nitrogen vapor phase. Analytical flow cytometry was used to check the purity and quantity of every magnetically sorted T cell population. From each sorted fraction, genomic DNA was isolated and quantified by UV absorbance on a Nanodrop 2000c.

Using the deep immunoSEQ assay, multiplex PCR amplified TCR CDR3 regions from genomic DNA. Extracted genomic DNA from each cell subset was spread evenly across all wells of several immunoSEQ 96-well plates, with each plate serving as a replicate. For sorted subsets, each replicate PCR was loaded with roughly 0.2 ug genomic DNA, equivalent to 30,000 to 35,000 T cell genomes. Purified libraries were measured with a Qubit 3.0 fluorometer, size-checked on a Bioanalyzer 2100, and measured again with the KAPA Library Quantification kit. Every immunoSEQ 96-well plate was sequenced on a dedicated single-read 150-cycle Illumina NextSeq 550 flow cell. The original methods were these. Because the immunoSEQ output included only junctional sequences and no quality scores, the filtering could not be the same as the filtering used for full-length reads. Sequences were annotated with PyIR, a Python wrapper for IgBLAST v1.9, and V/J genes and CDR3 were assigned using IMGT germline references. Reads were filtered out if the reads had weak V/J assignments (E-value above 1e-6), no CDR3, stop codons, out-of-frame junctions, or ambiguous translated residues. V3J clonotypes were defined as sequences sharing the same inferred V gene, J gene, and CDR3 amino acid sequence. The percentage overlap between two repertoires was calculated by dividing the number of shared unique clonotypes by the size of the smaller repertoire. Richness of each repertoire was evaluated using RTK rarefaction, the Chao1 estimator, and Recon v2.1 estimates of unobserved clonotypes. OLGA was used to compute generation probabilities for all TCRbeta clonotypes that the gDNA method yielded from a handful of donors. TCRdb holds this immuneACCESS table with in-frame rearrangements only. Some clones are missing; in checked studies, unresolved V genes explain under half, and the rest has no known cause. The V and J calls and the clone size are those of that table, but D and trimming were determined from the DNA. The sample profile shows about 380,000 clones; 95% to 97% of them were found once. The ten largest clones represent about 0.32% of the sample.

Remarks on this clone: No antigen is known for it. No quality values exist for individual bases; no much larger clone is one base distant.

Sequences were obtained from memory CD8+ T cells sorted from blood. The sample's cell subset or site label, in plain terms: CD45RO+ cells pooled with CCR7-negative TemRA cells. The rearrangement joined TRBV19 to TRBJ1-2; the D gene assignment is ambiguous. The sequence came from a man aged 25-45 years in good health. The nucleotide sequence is TGTGCCAGTAGTATGCGATCTAACTATGGCTACACCTTC. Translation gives CASSMRSNYGYTF.